This paragraph covers one T cell receptor beta chain sequence. This clone was seen a single time. Its antigen has not been determined. Per-nucleotide qualities are absent, and no much larger clonotype sits a single base away. V ends up 0 bases short and J 3 bases short, with an unmatched junction base count of 2. There are 15 amino acids in the CDR3, from cysteine to phenylalanine inclusive. The CDR3 DNA has 45 bases and is translated from base 1. Via the germline V gene (reference sequence), CDR1 is SGHNT and CDR2 YYREEE. Receptors were amplified or captured by the immunoSEQ multiplex PCR assay. TCRdb mirrors the immuneACCESS table, restricted to in-frame sequences. Some clones are absent from its copies; in checked studies, under half trace to an unresolved V gene, and the reason for the others is unknown. The sample profile shows about 150,000 clones; just over 85% of them were found once. The ten largest clones represent under 2% of the sample.

The data are from a study of control samples from healthy donors and cancer patients (dated by TCRdb to about 2020). This receptor chain uses TRBV5-4 and TRBJ2-1; 8 central bases correspond to TRBD2. Sequences were obtained from blood. The TCR comes from a man aged 18 to 29 in good health. The nucleotide sequence is TGTGCCAGCAGCTTGGATAGCGGGAACTACAATGAGCAGTTCTTC. Its protein reads: CASSLDSGNYNEQFF.